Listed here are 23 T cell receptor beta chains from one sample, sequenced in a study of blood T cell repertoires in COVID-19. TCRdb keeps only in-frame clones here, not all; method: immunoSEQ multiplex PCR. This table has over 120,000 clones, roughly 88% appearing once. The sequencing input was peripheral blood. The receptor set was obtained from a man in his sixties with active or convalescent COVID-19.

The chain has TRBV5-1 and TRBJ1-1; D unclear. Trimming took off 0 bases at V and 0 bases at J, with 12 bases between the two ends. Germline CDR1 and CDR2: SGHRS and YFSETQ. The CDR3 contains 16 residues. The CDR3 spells CASSLDLAFLNTEAFF. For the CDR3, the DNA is TGCGCCAGCAGCTTGGATTTGGCATTCTTGAACACTGAAGCTTTCTTT.

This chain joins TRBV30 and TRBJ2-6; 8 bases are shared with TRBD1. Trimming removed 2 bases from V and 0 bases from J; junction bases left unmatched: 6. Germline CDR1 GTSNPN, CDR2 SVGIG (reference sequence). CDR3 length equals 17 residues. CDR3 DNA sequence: TGTGCCTGGAGTTCCGGGACAGGAGGCTCTGGGGCCAACGTCCTGACTTTC. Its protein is CAWSSGTGGSGANVLTF.

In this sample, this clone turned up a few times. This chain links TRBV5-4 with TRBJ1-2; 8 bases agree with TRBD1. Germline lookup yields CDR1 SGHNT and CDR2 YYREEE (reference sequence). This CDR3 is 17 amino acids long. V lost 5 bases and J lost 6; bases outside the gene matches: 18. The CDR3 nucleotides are TGTGCCAGCAGAGAAGCCCCGGGACAGGTCCCATTCGATGGCTACACCTTC. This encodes CASREAPGQVPFDGYTF.

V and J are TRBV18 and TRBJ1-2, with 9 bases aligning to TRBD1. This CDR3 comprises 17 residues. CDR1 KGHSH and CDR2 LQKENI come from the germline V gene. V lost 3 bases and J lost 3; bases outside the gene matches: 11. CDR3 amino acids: CASSPRNTGGSDYGYTF. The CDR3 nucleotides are TGTGCCAGCTCACCTCGTAATACAGGGGGCAGTGACTATGGCTACACCTTC. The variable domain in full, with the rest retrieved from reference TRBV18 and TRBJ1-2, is NAGVMQNPRHLVRRRGQEARLRCSPMKGHSHVYWYRQLPEEGLKFMVYLQKENIIDESGMPKERFSAEFPKEGPSILRIQQVVRGDSAAYFCASSPRNTGGSDYGYTFGSGTRLTVV.

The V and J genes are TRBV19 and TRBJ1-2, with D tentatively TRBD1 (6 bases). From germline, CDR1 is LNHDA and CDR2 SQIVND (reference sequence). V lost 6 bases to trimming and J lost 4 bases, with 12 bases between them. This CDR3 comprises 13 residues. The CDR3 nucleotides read TGTGCCAGTAGGCCGGGGACAAGCTATGGCTACACCTTC. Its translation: CASRPGTSYGYTF.

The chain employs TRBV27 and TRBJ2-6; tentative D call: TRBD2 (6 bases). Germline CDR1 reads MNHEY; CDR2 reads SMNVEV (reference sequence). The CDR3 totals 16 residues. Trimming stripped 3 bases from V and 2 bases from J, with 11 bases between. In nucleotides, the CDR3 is TGTGCCAGCAGTTTTCCGGCGGGGACTGGGGCCAACGTCCTGACTTTC. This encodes CASSFPAGTGANVLTF.

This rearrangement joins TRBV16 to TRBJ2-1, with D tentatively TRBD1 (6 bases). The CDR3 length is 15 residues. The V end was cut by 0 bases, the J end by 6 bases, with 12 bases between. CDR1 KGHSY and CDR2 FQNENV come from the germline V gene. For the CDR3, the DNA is TGTGCCAGCAGCCAATCCGGACAGTGGCGCAATGAGCAGTTCTTC. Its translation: CASSQSGQWRNEQFF.

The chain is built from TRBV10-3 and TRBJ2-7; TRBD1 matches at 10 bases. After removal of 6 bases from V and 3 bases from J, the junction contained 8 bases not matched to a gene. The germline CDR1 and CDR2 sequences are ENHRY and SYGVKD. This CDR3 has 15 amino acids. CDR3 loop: CAIRASGTGVYEQYF. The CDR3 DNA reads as TGTGCCATCAGGGCCTCCGGGACAGGGGTCTACGAGCAGTACTTC.

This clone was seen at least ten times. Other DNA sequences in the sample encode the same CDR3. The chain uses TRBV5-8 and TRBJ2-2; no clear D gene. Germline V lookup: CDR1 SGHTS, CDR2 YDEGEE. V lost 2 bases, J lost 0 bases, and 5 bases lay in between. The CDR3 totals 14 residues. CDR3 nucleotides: TGTGCCAGCAGCTTTCAAACGAACACCGGGGAGCTGTTTTTT. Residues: CASSFQTNTGELFF.

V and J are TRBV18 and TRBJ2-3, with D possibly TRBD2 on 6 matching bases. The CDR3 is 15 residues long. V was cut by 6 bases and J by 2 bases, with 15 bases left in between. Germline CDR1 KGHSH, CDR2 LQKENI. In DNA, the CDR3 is TGTGCCAGCTCCCTCTTAGCGGATTCCACAGATACGCAGTATTTT. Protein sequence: CASSLLADSTDTQYF.

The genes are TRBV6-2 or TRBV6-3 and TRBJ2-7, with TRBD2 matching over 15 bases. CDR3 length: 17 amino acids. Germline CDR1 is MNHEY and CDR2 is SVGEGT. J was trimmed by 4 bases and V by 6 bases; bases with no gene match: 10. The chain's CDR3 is CASSAGTSGRFPYEQYV. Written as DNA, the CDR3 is TGTGCCAGCAGCGCCGGGACTAGCGGGAGGTTCCCGTACGAGCAGTACGTC.

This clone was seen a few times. CDR3 amino acids: CASSDVGWGVGYGYTF. The CDR3 DNA reads TGTGCCAGCAGTGATGTTGGATGGGGGGTTGGCTATGGCTACACCTTC. This chain joins TRBV25-1 and TRBJ1-2; the D gene is possibly TRBD1 (5 bases). CDR1 is MGHDK, CDR2 SYGVNS, per germline. Deletions cut 3 bases from V and 4 bases from J, with 18 bases between. The CDR3 totals 16 residues.

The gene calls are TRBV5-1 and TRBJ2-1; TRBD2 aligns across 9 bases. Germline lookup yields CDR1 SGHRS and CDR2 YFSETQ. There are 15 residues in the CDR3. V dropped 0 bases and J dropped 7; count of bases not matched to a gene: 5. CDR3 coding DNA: TGCGCCAGCAGCTTGGGCGGGACTAGCAGTAATGAGCAGTTCTTC. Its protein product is CASSLGGTSSNEQFF.

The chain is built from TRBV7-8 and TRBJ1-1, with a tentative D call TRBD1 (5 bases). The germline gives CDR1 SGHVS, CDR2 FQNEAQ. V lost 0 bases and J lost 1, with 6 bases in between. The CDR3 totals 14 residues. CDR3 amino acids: CASSLAGGNTEAFF. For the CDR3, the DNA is TGTGCCAGCAGCTTAGCCGGGGGGAACACTGAAGCTTTCTTT.

The CDR3 coding sequence is TGTGCCAGTAGTATGCAGGGGCAAAACTACGAGCAGTACTTC. It specifies CASSMQGQNYEQYF. The chain couples TRBV19 to TRBJ2-7; D might be TRBD1 (6 bases). V was cut by 3 bases and J by 3 bases, with 12 bases left in between. The CDR3 runs 14 residues. Germline CDR1 is LNHDA and CDR2 is SQIVND (reference sequence).

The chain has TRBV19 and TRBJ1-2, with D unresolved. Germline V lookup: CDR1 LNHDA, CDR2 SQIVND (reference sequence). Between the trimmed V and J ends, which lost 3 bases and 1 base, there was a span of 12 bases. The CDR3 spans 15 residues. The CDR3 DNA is TGTGCCAGTAGTATTGCTTGGGGAGTTAACTATGGCTACACCTTC. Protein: CASSIAWGVNYGYTF.

CDR3 DNA sequence: TGTGCCAGCAGCTTAGACGGGATCTATGGCTACACCTTC. It translates to CASSLDGIYGYTF. J is TRBJ1-2 and V is TRBV11-2; D unclear. CDR1 is SGHAT and CDR2 is FQNNGV in the germline V gene. V lost 0 bases to trimming and J lost 4 bases, with 6 bases between them. CDR3 length equals 13 residues.

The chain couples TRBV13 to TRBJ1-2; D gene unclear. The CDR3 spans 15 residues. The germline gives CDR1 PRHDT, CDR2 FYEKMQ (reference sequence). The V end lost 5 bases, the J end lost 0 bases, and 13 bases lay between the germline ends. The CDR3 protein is CASSPTMGANYGYTF. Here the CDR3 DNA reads TGTGCCAGCAGCCCCACCATGGGCGCTAACTATGGCTACACCTTC.

CDR3 sequence: CASSLEAVQETQYF. CDR3 DNA: TGTGCCAGCAGCTTGGAAGCCGTACAAGAGACCCAGTACTTC. The chain uses TRBV5-4 and TRBJ2-5; D not certain. V gave up 0 bases and J gave up 2 bases, with 8 bases separating them. Germline assignment: CDR1 SGHNT and CDR2 YYREEE (reference sequence). The CDR3 consists of 14 residues. The entire variable domain, with the rest obtained from reference TRBV5-4 and TRBJ2-5, is as follows: ETGVTQSPTHLIKTRGQQVTLRCSSQSGHNTVSWYQQALGQGPQFIFQYYREEENGRGNFPPRFSGLQFPNYSSELNVNALELDDSALYLCASSLEAVQETQYFGPGTRLLVL.

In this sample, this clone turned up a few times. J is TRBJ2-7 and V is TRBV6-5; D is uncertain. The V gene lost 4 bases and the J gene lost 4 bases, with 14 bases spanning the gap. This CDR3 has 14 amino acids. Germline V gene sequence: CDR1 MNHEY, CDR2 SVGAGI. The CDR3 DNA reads TGTGCCAGCAGTTCGTACAGTTCGCAGTACGAGCAGTACTTC. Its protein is CASSSYSSQYEQYF.

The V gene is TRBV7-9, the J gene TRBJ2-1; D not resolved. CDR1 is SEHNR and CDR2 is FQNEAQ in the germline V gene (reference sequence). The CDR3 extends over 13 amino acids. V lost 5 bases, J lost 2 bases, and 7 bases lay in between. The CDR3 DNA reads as TGTGCCAGCAGCCCATACACCTACAATGAGCAGTTCTTC. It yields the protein CASSPYTYNEQFF. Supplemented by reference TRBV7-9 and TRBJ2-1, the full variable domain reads DTGVSQNPRHKITKRGQNVTFRCDPISEHNRLYWYRQTLGQGPEFLTYFQNEAQLEKSRLLSDRFSAERPKGSFSTLEIQRTEQGDSAMYLCASSPYTYNEQFFGPGTRLTVL.

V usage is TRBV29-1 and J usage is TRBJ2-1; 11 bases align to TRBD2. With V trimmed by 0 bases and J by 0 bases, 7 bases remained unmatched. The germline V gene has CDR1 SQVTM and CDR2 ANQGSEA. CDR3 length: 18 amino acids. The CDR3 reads CSVEDPGLAVSSYNEQFF. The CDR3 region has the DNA TGCAGCGTTGAAGACCCGGGACTAGCGGTGAGCTCCTACAATGAGCAGTTCTTC.

The CDR3 region has the DNA TGTGCCAGCAGTACCCGGACTAGAGGGGCAAACATTCAGTACTTC. Its translation is CASSTRTRGANIQYF. The chain uses TRBV2 and TRBJ2-4; 7 positions match TRBD2. Germline V lookup: CDR1 SNHLY, CDR2 FYNNEI. CDR3 length equals 15 residues. Unmatched junction bases numbered 10, after V lost 5 bases and J lost 6 bases.